These 31 T cell receptor beta chains were all obtained from the same sample, sequenced in a study of control samples from healthy donors and cancer patients. Here immunoSEQ multiplex PCR was the method, and the copy in TCRdb shows in-frame clones only, minus some. The table records tens of thousands of clones, roughly 82% of them present only once. The sequenced material came from PBMCs. These receptors came from a woman in her forties or fifties with lung cancer.

The CDR3 spells CSAISYTEAFF. The CDR3 DNA follows: TGCAGTGCTATAAGTTACACTGAAGCTTTCTTT. The gene calls are TRBV20-1 and TRBJ1-1, with D hard to call. The CDR3 has 11 residues. Trimming pared 4 bases from V and 3 bases from J, leaving 6 bases between. From germline, CDR1 is DFQATT and CDR2 SNEGSKA (reference sequence).

The chain couples TRBV9 to TRBJ2-1; TRBD2 matches 7 bases. CDR1 and CDR2 (germline): SGDLS, YYNGEE. With V trimmed by 5 bases and J by 0 bases, 11 bases remained unmatched. The CDR3 totals 17 residues. Here the CDR3 reads CASSPPRAGSSYNEQFF. The CDR3 DNA sequence: TGTGCCAGCAGTCCTCCGAGAGCGGGGAGCTCCTACAATGAGCAGTTCTTC.

This chain joins TRBV6-5 and TRBJ1-2; D unresolved. Deletions cut 10 bases from V and 0 bases from J, with 12 bases between. Germline CDR1 reads MNHEY; CDR2 reads SVGAGI. The CDR3 sequence is 13 residues long. CDR3 residues: CATTPTPNYGYTF. The CDR3 nucleotides are TGTGCCACCACTCCGACACCTAACTATGGCTACACCTTC.

The J gene is TRBJ1-1, the V gene TRBV5-1; D perhaps matches TRBD1 (5 bases). The CDR3 runs to 14 residues. V dropped 0 bases and J dropped 5 bases, with 11 bases sitting between them. Germline values: CDR1 SGHRS, CDR2 YFSETQ. This chain's CDR3 is CASSLEGGATEAFF. CDR3 nucleotide sequence: TGCGCCAGCAGCTTGGAGGGTGGGGCTACTGAAGCTTTCTTT.

This rearrangement joins TRBV4-3 to TRBJ1-2, with a weak D call TRBD1 (5 bases). Germline CDR1 reads LGHNA; CDR2 reads YSLEER. This CDR3 has 14 residues. V was shortened by 2 bases and J by 4 bases, with 11 bases between the two germline ends. CDR3 nucleotide sequence: TGCGCCAGCAGCCAATCGGGGCAAAGCTATGGCTACACCTTC. Its protein is CASSQSGQSYGYTF.

This clone has a single count. The chain is built from TRBV7-2 and TRBJ1-1; unclear D gene. Germline assignment: CDR1 SGHTA and CDR2 FQGNSA. V was clipped by 4 bases and J by 2 bases, with 8 bases between them. This CDR3 region has 13 residues. CDR3 protein: CASSSVGNTEAFF. The CDR3 nucleotides are TGTGCCAGCAGCTCCGTGGGTAACACTGAAGCTTTCTTT.

This clone has just a few counts. The CDR3 protein is CRAGVSYGYTF. The CDR3 DNA sequence: TGCAGAGCAGGGGTTAGCTATGGCTACACCTTC. This chain joins TRBV20-1 and TRBJ1-2; TRBD1 is a possible D gene (6 bases). Per germline, CDR1 DFQATT and CDR2 SNEGSKA (reference sequence). CDR3 length: 11 residues.

CDR3 region: CSGTDFSYEQYF. In nucleotides, the CDR3 is TGCAGTGGGACAGATTTTTCCTACGAGCAGTACTTC. The J gene is TRBJ2-7, the V gene TRBV29-1; the match to TRBD1 covers 7 bases. CDR3 length equals 12 residues. Germline CDR1 and CDR2: SQVTM and ANQGSEA.

The chain combines TRBV6-6 with TRBJ2-3; D call uncertain. The germline V and J ends were trimmed by 4 bases and 0 bases, with 2 bases remaining between them. This CDR3 region has 12 residues. Germline CDR1 reads MNHNY; CDR2 reads SVGAGI (reference sequence). The CDR3 sequence is CASSFSTDTQYF. CDR3 sequence (DNA): TGTGCCAGCAGTTTTAGCACAGATACGCAGTATTTT.

This clone was detected a few times. The gene calls are TRBV20-1 and TRBJ2-1; no firm D call. CDR3 size: 13 residues. Germline CDR1 and CDR2: DFQATT and SNEGSKA (reference sequence). Between the trimmed V and J ends, which lost 3 bases and 2 bases, there was a span of 8 bases. This chain's CDR3 is CSASGSPYNEQFF. The CDR3 nucleotides are TGCAGTGCTAGTGGTAGTCCCTACAATGAGCAGTTCTTC.

The V call is TRBV12-3 or TRBV12-4, the J call TRBJ1-1, with no clear D. The CDR3 sequence is 13 residues long. Trimming stripped 2 bases from V and 0 bases from J, with 4 bases between. As DNA, the CDR3 is TGTGCCAGCAGTTTAAAGATGAACACTGAAGCTTTCTTT. As protein: CASSLKMNTEAFF.

Here the CDR3 DNA reads TGTGCCAGCAGCTTTCTATTTGAAGCTTTCTTT. Its protein is CASSFLFEAFF. This chain connects TRBV7-2 to TRBJ1-1; no clear D. V was shortened by 3 bases and J by 7 bases, with 6 bases between the two germline ends. There are 11 residues in the CDR3. CDR1 is SGHTA and CDR2 is FQGNSA in the germline V gene.

This chain links TRBV7-7 with TRBJ2-1; 7 positions agree with TRBD1. The CDR3 has 15 amino acids. The germline V gene encodes CDR1 SSHAT and CDR2 FNYEAQ (reference sequence). The trim removed 1 base at V and 2 bases at J, leaving 2 bases unmatched. The CDR3 DNA is TGTGCCAGCAGCTTAGGAGGGACAGCCTACAATGAGCAGTTCTTC. Protein product: CASSLGGTAYNEQFF.

This chain connects TRBV3-1 (or the pseudogene TRBV3-2) to TRBJ1-3; 9 nucleotides match TRBD1. V lost 3 bases, J lost 7 bases, and 4 bases stayed unmatched. Germline lookup yields CDR1 LGHDT and CDR2 YNNKEL (reference sequence). This CDR3 region has 14 residues. The CDR3 region is CASSQGQGVNTIYF. The CDR3 DNA reads TGTGCCAGCAGCCAGGGACAGGGAGTGAACACCATATATTTT.

The chain joins TRBV21-1 to TRBJ1-1. TRBV21-1 is an annotated pseudogene. The CDR3 length is 17 residues. As DNA, the CDR3 is TGTGCCAGCAGCAAAGTCCCTAGGTCCGACGCGAACACTGAAGCTTTCTTT. It encodes CASSKVPRSDANTEAFF.

This chain links TRBV30 with TRBJ2-1, with 9 bases matching TRBD1. The CDR3 consists of 13 residues. V lost 5 bases to trimming and J lost 10 bases; unmatched junction nucleotides: 9. CDR1 and CDR2 from the germline V gene are GTSNPN and SVGIG (reference sequence). The CDR3 DNA sequence: TGTGCCTGGGACAGGGGGGGCCATTTGGAGCAGTTCTTC. Amino acids: CAWDRGGHLEQFF.

The chain carries TRBV4-3 and TRBJ1-2; TRBD1 might be the D (5 bases). There are 15 residues in the CDR3. Germline CDR1 LGHNA, CDR2 YSLEER. V dropped 0 bases and J dropped 4 bases, with 12 bases sitting between them. This chain's CDR3 is CASSQERGGAYGYTF. The CDR3, as DNA: TGCGCCAGCAGCCAAGAGAGGGGCGGTGCCTATGGCTACACCTTC.

The J gene is TRBJ2-7, the V gene TRBV7-2; possibly TRBD2 for D (5 bases). Trimming took off 1 base at V and 0 bases at J, with 13 bases between the two ends. The CDR3 covers 16 residues. From germline, CDR1 is SGHTA and CDR2 FQGNSA. Here the CDR3 reads CASSLEGGFVSYEQYF. The CDR3 nucleotides are TGTGCCAGCAGCTTAGAAGGCGGGTTCGTCTCCTACGAGCAGTACTTC.

V is TRBV4-3 and J is TRBJ2-3; D unresolved. This CDR3 has 13 amino acids. Germline V gives CDR1 LGHNA, CDR2 YSLEER. V was shortened by 0 bases and J by 3 bases, with 4 bases between the two germline ends. CDR3 region: CASSQDKTDTQYF. The CDR3 DNA reads as TGCGCCAGCAGCCAAGATAAAACAGATACGCAGTATTTT.

The V and J genes are TRBV2 and TRBJ1-2, with D uncertain. This CDR3 spans 12 amino acids. Germline V gene data show CDR1 as SNHLY and CDR2 as FYNNEI. V dropped 4 bases and J dropped 8 bases, with 11 bases sitting between them. CDR3 coding DNA: TGTGCCAGCAGTGTACAAGGGCGAGGCTACACCTTC. This translates into CASSVQGRGYTF.

V and J are TRBV25-1 and TRBJ2-7, with D perhaps being TRBD1 or TRBD2 (5 bases each). V was shortened by 0 bases and J by 9 bases, with 12 bases between the two germline ends. Germline V lookup: CDR1 MGHDK, CDR2 SYGVNS. This CDR3 is built from 13 residues. CDR3 in DNA: TGTGCCAGCAGTGAATACTCGGGGCTCGGGCAGTACTTC. It codes for CASSEYSGLGQYF.

This clone was seen only once. V is TRBV10-3 and J is TRBJ2-2; no firm D call. Germline V lookup: CDR1 ENHRY, CDR2 SYGVKD. The CDR3 sequence is 13 residues long. Between the trimmed V and J ends, which lost 8 bases and 2 bases, there was a span of 9 bases. CDR3: CAIGASNTGELFF. CDR3 in DNA: TGTGCCATCGGAGCATCCAACACCGGGGAGCTGTTTTTT.

The chain carries TRBV4-2 and TRBJ1-1, with D unresolved. Trimming stripped 4 bases from V and 3 bases from J, with 9 bases between. Per the germline V gene, CDR1 is LGHNA and CDR2 is YNFKEQ. The CDR3 runs to 13 residues. The DNA for the CDR3 is TGTGCCAGCAGCCGGGTGAAGGACACTGAAGCTTTCTTT. Encoded protein: CASSRVKDTEAFF.

With respect to this clone: Other DNA sequences in this sample translate to the same CDR3. The gene calls are TRBV7-3 and TRBJ2-3, with unresolved D. CDR1 and CDR2 from the germline V gene are SGHTA and FQGTGA. Trimming pared 8 bases from V and 2 bases from J, leaving 8 bases between. CDR3 size: 12 residues. The CDR3 region has the DNA TGTGCCAGCTCGCCAGACACAGATACGCAGTATTTT. It encodes CASSPDTDTQYF. Full variable domain (missing parts from reference TRBV7-3 and TRBJ2-3): GAGVSQTPSNKVTEKGKYVELRCDPISGHTALYWYRQSLGQGPEFLIYFQGTGAADDSGLPNDRFFAVRPEGSVSTLKIQRTERGDSAVYLCASSPDTDTQYFGPGTRLTVL.

The chain employs TRBV6-2 or TRBV6-3 and TRBJ1-1; D not resolved. The germline gives CDR1 MNHEY, CDR2 SVGEGT. Trimming cost V 6 bases and J 6 bases, with 17 bases left between them. This CDR3 is built from 14 residues. DNA of the CDR3: TGTGCCAGCAGCCCCGTGGCAGGAGGGTCTGAAGCTTTCTTT. Its protein product is CASSPVAGGSEAFF.

The chain carries TRBV4-3 and TRBJ2-6; TRBD1 matches at 9 bases. J lost 2 bases, V lost 4 bases, and 12 bases had no gene match. The CDR3 has 19 amino acids. The germline CDR1 and CDR2 sequences are LGHNA and YSLEER. This CDR3 is CASSPGPGQGSAGANVLTF. CDR3 bases: TGCGCCAGCAGCCCCGGTCCGGGACAGGGTAGTGCTGGGGCCAACGTCCTGACTTTC.

J is TRBJ1-4 and V is TRBV3-1 (or the pseudogene TRBV3-2), with 8 bases aligning to TRBD1. The germline CDR1 and CDR2 sequences are LGHDT and YNNKEL (reference sequence). V lost 3 bases to trimming and J lost 8 bases; unmatched junction nucleotides: 8. This CDR3 region has 15 residues. For the CDR3, the DNA is TGTGCCAGCAGCCAGCTTGGACAGGGACGGGAAAAACTGTTTTTT. Its protein product is CASSQLGQGREKLFF.

The chain employs TRBV19 and TRBJ2-2; 7 bases align to TRBD2. Germline-derived CDR1 and CDR2 are LNHDA and SQIVND (reference sequence). Trimming removed 6 bases from V and 14 bases from J; junction bases left unmatched: 9. The CDR3 covers 12 residues. The CDR3 protein is CASRGTGGSLFF. CDR3 DNA: TGTGCCAGTAGGGGGACCGGCGGGAGTCTGTTTTTT.

V usage is TRBV2 and J usage is TRBJ1-5; TRBD1 aligns across 11 bases. This CDR3 spans 15 amino acids. The trim removed 6 bases at V and 7 bases at J, leaving 8 bases unmatched. Germline V gene data show CDR1 as SNHLY and CDR2 as FYNNEI. For the CDR3, the DNA is TGTGCCAGCAGCACGGACAGGGGGCCGGAGCAGCCCCAGCATTTT. The encoded protein is CASSTDRGPEQPQHF.

The rearrangement joins TRBV5-1 to TRBJ1-4; D possibly corresponds to TRBD1 (5 bases). V lost 0 bases to trimming and J lost 2 bases, with 8 bases between them. Germline V gene data show CDR1 as SGHRS and CDR2 as YFSETQ. The length of the CDR3 is 15 residues. In nucleotides, the CDR3 is TGCGCCAGCAGCTTGGAAGGGGTGACTAATGAAAAACTGTTTTTT. It is translated as CASSLEGVTNEKLFF.

This clone appeared a few times. V usage is TRBV18 and J usage is TRBJ1-2; the match to TRBD1 covers 9 bases. Germline lookup yields CDR1 KGHSH and CDR2 LQKENI. The CDR3 covers 17 residues. The J segment lost 0 bases and the V segment lost 1 base, leaving 6 bases of the junction unmatched. The CDR3 spells CASSPLGTGQSNYGYTF. DNA for the CDR3: TGTGCCAGCTCACCACTCGGGACAGGGCAGTCTAACTATGGCTACACCTTC.